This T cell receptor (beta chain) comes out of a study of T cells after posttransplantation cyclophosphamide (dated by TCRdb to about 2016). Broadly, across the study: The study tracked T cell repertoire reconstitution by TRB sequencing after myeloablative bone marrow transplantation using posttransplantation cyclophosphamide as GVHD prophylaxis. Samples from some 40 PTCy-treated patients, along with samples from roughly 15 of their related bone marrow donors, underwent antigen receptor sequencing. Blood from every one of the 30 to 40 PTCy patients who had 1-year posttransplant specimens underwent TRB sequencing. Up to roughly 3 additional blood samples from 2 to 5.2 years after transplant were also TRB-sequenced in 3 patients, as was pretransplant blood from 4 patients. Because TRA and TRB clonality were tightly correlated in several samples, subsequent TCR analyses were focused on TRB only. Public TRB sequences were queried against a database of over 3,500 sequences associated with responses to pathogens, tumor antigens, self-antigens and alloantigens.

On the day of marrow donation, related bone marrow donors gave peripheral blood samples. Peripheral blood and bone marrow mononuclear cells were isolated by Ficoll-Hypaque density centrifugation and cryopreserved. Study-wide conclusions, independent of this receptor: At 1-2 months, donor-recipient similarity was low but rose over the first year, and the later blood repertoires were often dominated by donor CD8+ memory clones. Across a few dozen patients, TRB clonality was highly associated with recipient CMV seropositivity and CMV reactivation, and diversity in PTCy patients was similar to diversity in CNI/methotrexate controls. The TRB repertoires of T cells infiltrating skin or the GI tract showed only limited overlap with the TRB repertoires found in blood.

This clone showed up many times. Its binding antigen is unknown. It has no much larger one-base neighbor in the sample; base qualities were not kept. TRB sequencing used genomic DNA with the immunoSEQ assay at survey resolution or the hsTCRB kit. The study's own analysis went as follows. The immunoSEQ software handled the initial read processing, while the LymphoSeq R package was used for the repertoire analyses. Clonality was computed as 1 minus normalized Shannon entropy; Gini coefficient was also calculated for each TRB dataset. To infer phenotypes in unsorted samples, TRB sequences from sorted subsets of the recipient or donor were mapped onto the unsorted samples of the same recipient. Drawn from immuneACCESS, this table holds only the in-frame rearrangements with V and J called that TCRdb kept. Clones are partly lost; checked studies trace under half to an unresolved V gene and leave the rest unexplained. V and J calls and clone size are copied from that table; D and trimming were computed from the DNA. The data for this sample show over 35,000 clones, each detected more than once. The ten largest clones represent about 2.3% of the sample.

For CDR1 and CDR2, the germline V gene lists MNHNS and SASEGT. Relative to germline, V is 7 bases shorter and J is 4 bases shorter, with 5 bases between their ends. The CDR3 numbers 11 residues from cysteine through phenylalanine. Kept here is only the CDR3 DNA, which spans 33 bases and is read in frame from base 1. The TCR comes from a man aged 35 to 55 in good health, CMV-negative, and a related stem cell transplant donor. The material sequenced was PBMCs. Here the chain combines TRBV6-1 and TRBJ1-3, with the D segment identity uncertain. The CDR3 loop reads CASMQGNTIYF. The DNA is TGTGCCAGCATGCAGGGAAACACCATATATTTT.